This T cell receptor beta chain was recorded in a study of cytomegalovirus exposure and HLA in healthy donors. Study-level findings and limits: A later look showed TCR association rates differing by HLA locus, highest for DRB1 and lowest for HLA-C.

Whereas donors were nominally healthy upon sampling, unrecorded immune exposures were probable. This clone was recorded a few times. Its specificity is not known. The CDR3 loop spans 16 amino acids. Germline CDR1 reads SGHRS; CDR2 reads YFSETQ. V dropped 3 bases and J dropped 5; count of bases not matched to a gene: 11. The PCR had 60 Vbeta and 13 Jbeta primers. Profiled with immunoSEQ multiplex PCR; TCRdb holds only in-frame clones, not every one. Of 150,000 or so clones in the sample, over 60% were seen once. Sequenced: PBMCs. The clonotype was recovered from a man between 40 and 49 years old in good health and CMV-seropositive. The chain recombines TRBV5-1 with TRBJ2-1; 7 bases line up with TRBD2. CDR3 bases: TGCGCCAGCAGCTGGGGGGGTGGTGGTAGCAACAATGAGCAGTTCTTC. It encodes CASSWGGGGSNNEQFF.